One sample yielded the 20 T cell receptor beta chains listed below, sequenced in a study of T cell repertoires in cytomegalovirus infection. A single record per CDR3 protein comes from TCRdb applying MiXCR to the reads. The sample contains around 340,000 distinct CDR3 sequences, under 35% of which appear only once. No cognate antigen is known for these TCRs. Source: cultured PBMCs, taken from culture after CMV antigen stimulation. These receptors all stem from a human donor in good health (CMV status not recorded). Some clones in this sample may be carry-over from other donors' samples.

This chain links TRBV27 with TRBJ2-7; D not resolved. CDR3 length: 14 residues. Germline V gives CDR1 MNHEY, CDR2 SMNVEV (reference sequence). V was trimmed by 4 bases and J by 2 bases, leaving 12 bases between them. The CDR3 sequence is CASSYVGQTYEQYF. The DNA for the CDR3 is TGTGCCAGCAGTTATGTCGGCCAGACCTACGAGCAGTACTTC.

V gene TRBV7-6 combines with J gene TRBJ2-3; unclear D gene. The CDR3 spans 16 residues. Per germline, CDR1 SGHVS and CDR2 FNYEAQ. V was trimmed by 5 bases and J by 2 bases, leaving 17 bases between them. For the CDR3, the DNA is TGTGCCAGCAGCCCCACGATGCGAGCTGACACAGATACGCAGTATTTT. As protein: CASSPTMRADTDTQYF.

This clonotype was counted ten times or more. V usage is TRBV7-8 and J usage is TRBJ1-2; D is unclear. V lost 1 base, J lost 8 bases, and 11 bases lay in between. Germline values: CDR1 SGHVS, CDR2 FQNEAQ. The CDR3 runs 13 residues. The CDR3 protein is CASSLGPAGGYTF. The CDR3 DNA reads as TGTGCCAGCAGCTTAGGACCTGCGGGAGGCTACACCTTC.

This clonotype was counted many times. The CDR3 nucleotides read TGTGCCAGCAGCTTAGCAGGGGCCTTCTCTGGAAACACCATATATTTT. Its protein is CASSLAGAFSGNTIYF. V gene TRBV7-2 combines with J gene TRBJ1-3, with D possibly TRBD1 on 5 matching bases. There are 16 residues in the CDR3. V lost 0 bases, J lost 0 bases, and 9 bases lay in between. CDR1 is SGHTA and CDR2 is FQGNSA in the germline V gene.

This clonotype has a handful of counts. The chain couples TRBV3-1 to TRBJ1-3; the D is unclear. The CDR3 length is 12 residues. Germline CDR1 reads LGHDT; CDR2 reads YNNKEL (reference sequence). V was trimmed by 0 bases and J by 9 bases, leaving 6 bases between them. The CDR3 reads CASSQDLATIYF. CDR3 nucleotide sequence: TGTGCCAGCAGCCAAGATTTGGCCACCATATATTTT.

This chain links TRBV5-1 with TRBJ2-2; 9 bases fit TRBD2. The germline gives CDR1 SGHRS, CDR2 YFSETQ. The junction had 1 base not matched to a gene; V was cut back by 0 bases and J by 1 base. The CDR3 totals 16 residues. CDR3 amino acids: CASSLEAGGNTGELFF. The DNA for the CDR3 is TGCGCCAGCAGCTTGGAAGCGGGGGGGAACACCGGGGAGCTGTTTTTT.

V gene TRBV12-3 or TRBV12-4 combines with J gene TRBJ2-1, with 10 bases matching TRBD2. The V segment lost 7 bases and the J segment 4 bases; nucleotides outside the gene matches: 10. The CDR3 contains 16 residues. CDR3 DNA sequence: TGTGCCAGCACCCCCACTAGCGGGGAAGCATACAATGAGCAGTTCTTC. Residues: CASTPTSGEAYNEQFF.

The chain employs TRBV7-9 and TRBJ2-7, with D perhaps matching TRBD1 (6 bases). The CDR3 covers 15 residues. Trimming left V 5 bases short and J 2 bases short, with 16 bases between. Per germline, CDR1 SEHNR and CDR2 FQNEAQ (reference sequence). In nucleotides, the CDR3 is TGTGCCAGCAGCCCTCCCGGGACAAGGGCCTACGAGCAGTACTTC. Residues: CASSPPGTRAYEQYF.

The chain couples TRBV5-1 to TRBJ1-2, with TRBD1 identical over 9 bases. Per the germline V gene, CDR1 is SGHRS and CDR2 is YFSETQ. The CDR3 is made up of 14 amino acids. V lost 4 bases and J lost 7; bases outside the gene matches: 8. The CDR3 region has the DNA TGCGCCAGCAGCCCACAGGACAGGGGAGGTGGCTACACCTTC. Residues: CASSPQDRGGGYTF. The entire variable domain, with the rest obtained from reference TRBV5-1 and TRBJ1-2, is as follows: KAGVTQTPRYLIKTRGQQVTLSCSPISGHRSVSWYQQTPGQGLQFLFEYFSETQRNKGNFPGRFSGRQFSNSRSEMNVSTLELGDSALYLCASSPQDRGGGYTFGSGTRLTVV.

CDR3 amino acids: CASSILLAGEDNEQFF. CDR3 in DNA: TGTGCCAGTAGTATCCTACTAGCGGGAGAGGACAATGAGCAGTTCTTC. The chain carries TRBV19 and TRBJ2-1, with 11 bases fitting TRBD2. This CDR3 spans 16 amino acids. Germline CDR1 LNHDA, CDR2 SQIVND (reference sequence). V was clipped by 3 bases and J by 5 bases; unmatched bases: 6.

The DNA for the CDR3 is TGTGCCAGCAGCCATGGGAGACAGGGGGACCCCTACGAGCAGTACTTC. Translation: CASSHGRQGDPYEQYF. This sequence joins TRBV7-9 and TRBJ2-7; TRBD1 aligns across 9 bases. The V gene's germline CDR1 is SEHNR and CDR2 FQNEAQ (reference sequence). The CDR3 contains 16 residues. J was trimmed by 2 bases and V by 5 bases; bases with no gene match: 10.

The CDR3, as DNA: TGTGCCAGCAGACGACTAGCGGGAGGTAATACGCAGTATTTT. This translates into CASRRLAGGNTQYF. V gene TRBV12-3 or TRBV12-4 combines with J gene TRBJ2-3; TRBD2 matches 13 bases. The V segment lost 6 bases and the J segment 7 bases; nucleotides outside the gene matches: 4. The CDR3 is 14 residues long.

The chain couples TRBV11-2 to TRBJ2-7; 8 positions agree with TRBD1. The CDR3 is 20 residues long. Germline V CDR1 and CDR2: SGHAT, FQNNGV. Losses at the gene ends were 5 bases for V and 0 bases for J; bases not matched to a gene: 21. The CDR3 coding sequence is TGTGCCAGCAGCCCATGGGCAGGACAGGGTTCGGTCCATAGCTCCTACGAGCAGTACTTC. This encodes CASSPWAGQGSVHSSYEQYF.

The table lists this clonotype with a few counts. V usage is TRBV30 and J usage is TRBJ1-4; D might be TRBD1 (5 bases). CDR3 length equals 12 residues. Germline loops: CDR1 GTSNPN, CDR2 SVGIG (reference sequence). Trimming took 4 bases from V and 7 from J, leaving 10 bases between them. The CDR3 loop reads CAWNKGREKLFF. CDR3 coding DNA: TGTGCCTGGAATAAGGGGCGTGAAAAACTGTTTTTT.

The genes are TRBV14 and TRBJ2-2; D possibly corresponds to TRBD2 (5 bases). The CDR3 is made up of 13 amino acids. CDR1 is SGHDN and CDR2 is FVKESK in the germline V gene. Trimming cost V 6 bases and J 7 bases, with 12 bases left between them. Here the CDR3 DNA reads TGTGCCAGCAGACCGACTACGGTCGGGGAGCTGTTTTTT. This gives the protein CASRPTTVGELFF.

The chain's CDR3 is CSAPPAGVNNEQFF. The CDR3, as DNA: TGCAGCGCCCCTCCAGCGGGAGTTAACAATGAGCAGTTCTTC. The chain carries TRBV29-1 and TRBJ2-1, with TRBD2 matching over 8 bases. J was trimmed by 5 bases and V by 7 bases; bases with no gene match: 10. The CDR3 sequence is 14 residues long. The germline CDR1 and CDR2 sequences are SQVTM and ANQGSEA.

This chain joins TRBV7-2 and TRBJ2-5; the D gene is possibly TRBD1 (7 bases). The CDR3 is 17 amino acids. Germline lookup yields CDR1 SGHTA and CDR2 FQGNSA. The V gene lost 2 bases and the J gene lost 5 bases, with 21 bases spanning the gap. CDR3 loop: CASSLQGLKTGKETQYF. CDR3 nucleotides: TGTGCCAGCAGCTTACAGGGACTCAAGACAGGGAAGGAGACCCAGTACTTC.

This clonotype appeared a few times. The V and J genes are TRBV7-9 and TRBJ2-3; the D gene could be TRBD1 or TRBD2 (6 bases each). The germline V and J ends were trimmed by 5 bases and 4 bases, with 16 bases remaining between them. Looked up from germline, CDR1 is SEHNR and CDR2 is FQNEAQ (reference sequence). This CDR3 is 15 amino acids long. The CDR3 loop is CASSEGGGMADTQYF. The CDR3 DNA reads as TGTGCCAGCAGCGAAGGAGGGGGGATGGCAGATACGCAGTATTTT.

This clonotype appeared a few times. The chain links TRBV7-2 to TRBJ2-1; 11 nucleotides line up with TRBD2. CDR1 SGHTA and CDR2 FQGNSA come from the germline V gene. The V and J ends lost 5 bases and 7 bases, in that order; junction bases with no gene match: 13. The CDR3 has 17 residues. The CDR3 sequence is CASSPSLIAGGPNEQFF. In nucleotides, the CDR3 is TGTGCCAGCAGCCCCAGCTTGATAGCGGGAGGGCCGAATGAGCAGTTCTTC.

J is TRBJ2-5 and V is TRBV5-3, with a possible D match to TRBD2 (6 bases). TRBV5-3 is noted as an ORF with a role that remains uncertain. The V gene lost 8 bases and the J gene lost 0 bases, with 17 bases spanning the gap. The CDR3 has 15 amino acids. DNA of the CDR3: TGTGCCAGCAGCCTGGAGGGGTGGGACCAAGAGACCCAGTACTTC. It translates to CASSLEGWDQETQYF.